This T cell receptor (beta chain) was recorded in a study of identical twins. TCRdb analysed the 5' RACE reads with MiXCR anew, one entry per CDR3 protein. The table shows roughly 200,000 distinct CDR3 sequences, with 7.5% occurring only once. This clonotype was observed a handful of times. The target antigen is unknown. Study-level results: For monozygotic twins, models underestimated out-of-frame TCR alpha sharing. Part of the zero-insertion signal could reflect confounding by invariant MAIT and iNKT cells.

V trimming: 5 bases; J trimming: 0 bases; junction bases outside the gene matches: 6. The CDR3 is made up of 15 amino acids. The germline gives CDR1 SGHVS, CDR2 FNYEAQ. These same records also appear under a second study, on yellow fever vaccine responses in identical twins.

The specimen sequenced was memory (CD45RO+) T cells sorted from blood. The rearrangement joins TRBV7-6 to TRBJ1-1; TRBD1 aligns across 7 bases. This clonotype was sampled from a woman in her late teens or twenties in good health. CDR3 DNA sequence: TGTGCCAGCAGCCTACTCGACAGGGTGAACACTGAAGCTTTCTTT. It codes for CASSLLDRVNTEAFF.